The 17 T cell receptor beta chains listed next were all sequenced from one sample in a study of STAT3 mutations in large granular lymphocyte leukemia. The table came from immunoSEQ multiplex PCR; TCRdb's copy has only in-frame clones and leaves some out. Of about 16,000 clones listed, 80% to 90% are singletons. What these receptors recognize is not known. Study findings and constraints: In T-cell large granular lymphocyte leukemia, about half of patients showed multiple immunodominant subclonotypes.

Material for sequencing was peripheral blood mononuclear cells. The receptors stem from a man in his fifties with T-cell large granular lymphocyte leukemia. Some clones in this sample may be carry-over from other donors' samples.

This chain joins TRBV7-2 and TRBJ1-1; the D is unclear. The V and J ends lost 2 bases and 0 bases respectively, with 10 bases between them. The length of the CDR3 is 15 residues. Germline CDR1 is SGHTA and CDR2 is FQGNSA. In DNA form, the CDR3 reads TGTGCCAGCAGCTTACTGGGTATCATGAACACTGAAGCTTTCTTT. Translation: CASSLLGIMNTEAFF. The full variable domain, rest sourced from reference TRBV7-2 and TRBJ1-1, is GAGVSQSPSNKVTEKGKDVELRCDPISGHTALYWYRQSLGQGLEFLIYFQGNSAPDKSGLPSDRFSAERTGGSVSTLTIQRTQQEDSAVYLCASSLLGIMNTEAFFGQGTRLTVV.

The chain joins TRBV2 to TRBJ2-3; 14 bases fit TRBD2. The CDR3 covers 15 residues. Trimming removed 8 bases from V and 3 bases from J; junction bases left unmatched: 4. Germline CDR1 reads SNHLY; CDR2 reads FYNNEI. The CDR3 DNA sequence: TGTGCCAGCGGGACTAGCGGGAGAGCTACAGATACGCAGTATTTT. This codes for CASGTSGRATDTQYF. Combining the CDR3 with reference TRBV2 and TRBJ2-3 gives the whole variable domain EPEVTQTPSHQVTQMGQEVILRCVPISNHLYFYWYRQILGQKVEFLVSFYNNEISEKSEIFDDQFSVERPDGSNFTLKIRSTKLEDSAMYFCASGTSGRATDTQYFGPGTRLTVL.

The V call is TRBV30, the J call TRBJ1-4, with a possible D match to TRBD1 (5 bases). CDR1 GTSNPN and CDR2 SVGIG come from the germline V gene (reference sequence). Trimming stripped 1 base from V and 7 bases from J, with 10 bases between. The CDR3 covers 13 residues. CDR3 nucleotides: TGTGCCTGGAGTGCGGGGCACGGTGAAAAACTGTTTTTT. It yields the protein CAWSAGHGEKLFF.

V is TRBV27 and J is TRBJ2-3; TRBD2 matches 10 bases. Germline lookup yields CDR1 MNHEY and CDR2 SMNVEV (reference sequence). There are 17 residues in the CDR3. Trimming took 3 bases from V and 2 from J; bases not matched to a gene: 8. CDR3 DNA: TGTGCCAGCAGTTTTTTCGGACTAGCGGAATCCACAGATACGCAGTATTTT. As protein: CASSFFGLAESTDTQYF.

This chain connects TRBV7-9 to TRBJ1-2; possible D gene TRBD1, 5 bases. Germline CDR1 SEHNR, CDR2 FQNEAQ (reference sequence). Trimming left V 3 bases short and J 8 bases short, with 13 bases between. The CDR3 runs to 13 residues. CDR3 protein: CASSFQSQGGYTF. Written as DNA, the CDR3 is TGTGCCAGCAGCTTTCAATCCCAGGGAGGCTACACCTTC.

The J gene is TRBJ2-7, the V gene TRBV30; 7 bases fit TRBD1. V shed 4 bases, J shed 3 bases, and the junction held 6 bases outside the gene matches. Germline loops: CDR1 GTSNPN, CDR2 SVGIG (reference sequence). The CDR3 is 13 amino acids. For the CDR3, the DNA is TGTGCCTGGAAAAGAAGGGGGCTCTACGAGCAGTACTTC. It encodes CAWKRRGLYEQYF. Full variable domain (missing parts from reference TRBV30 and TRBJ2-7): SQTIHQWPATLVQPVGSPLSLECTVEGTSNPNLYWYRQAAGRGLQLLFYSVGIGQISSEVPQNLSASRPQDRQFILSSKKLLLSDSGFYLCAWKRRGLYEQYFGPGTRLTVT.

The chain links TRBV6-1 to TRBJ2-1, with TRBD1 matching 9 bases. The CDR3 extends over 14 amino acids. The V segment lost 3 bases and the J segment 4 bases; nucleotides outside the gene matches: 1. CDR1 MNHNS and CDR2 SASEGT come from the germline V gene. DNA of the CDR3: TGTGCCAGCAGTGAGGGGACAGGGTACAATGAGCAGTTCTTC. It yields the protein CASSEGTGYNEQFF.

This clone appeared a few times. The chain uses TRBV6-1 and TRBJ2-7, with a weak D call TRBD2 (7 bases). The germline V gene has CDR1 MNHNS and CDR2 SASEGT. V dropped 5 bases and J dropped 8 bases, with 16 bases sitting between them. This CDR3 has 13 amino acids. The CDR3 loop reads CASSPRGALKQYF. As DNA, the CDR3 is TGTGCCAGCAGTCCCCGGGGGGCTTTGAAGCAGTACTTC.

The rearrangement links TRBV5-1 to TRBJ1-1; 8 positions match TRBD1. Per the germline V gene, CDR1 is SGHRS and CDR2 is YFSETQ. The CDR3 consists of 14 residues. V shed 5 bases, J shed 0 bases, and the junction held 3 bases outside the gene matches. CDR3: CASRAGGVNTEAFF. CDR3 sequence (DNA): TGCGCCAGCAGGGCAGGGGGCGTGAACACTGAAGCTTTCTTT.

A single count supports this clone. This chain connects TRBV15 to TRBJ2-7, with 11 bases lining up with TRBD2. Germline values: CDR1 LNHNV, CDR2 YYDKDF (reference sequence). The trim removed 0 bases at V and 7 bases at J, leaving 5 bases unmatched. The CDR3 covers 15 residues. The CDR3 bases are TGTGCCACCAGCAGAGATCCAACTAGCGGGAGAGAGCAGTACTTC. This sequence encodes CATSRDPTSGREQYF.

The V and J genes are TRBV7-9 and TRBJ2-1, with a weak D call TRBD2 (7 bases). CDR1 and CDR2 from the germline V gene are SEHNR and FQNEAQ (reference sequence). V lost 5 bases and J 9 bases, leaving 17 bases between the germline ends. This CDR3 comprises 14 residues. Here the CDR3 DNA reads TGTGCCAGCAGCCCCGGGGGGCGGGAGTTTGAGCAGTTCTTC. Translating gives CASSPGGREFEQFF.

The CDR3 is CASSSPGYGYTF. In DNA form, the CDR3 reads TGTGCCAGCAGTTCCCCGGGGTATGGCTACACCTTC. The chain couples TRBV6-5 to TRBJ1-2; D is unresolved. The CDR3 covers 12 residues. Trimming removed 4 bases from V and 5 bases from J, with 8 bases in between. Per the germline V gene, CDR1 is MNHEY and CDR2 is SVGAGI.

With regard to this clone: Its ends do not fully match the called genes, so a read error is possible. The V gene is TRBV6-5, the J gene TRBJ2-2; TRBD1 matches at 10 bases. Looked up from germline, CDR1 is MNHEY and CDR2 is SVGAGI. This CDR3 has 15 amino acids. The CDR3 reads CASSRGQGMTGELFF. The CDR3 region has the DNA TGTGCCAGCAGTCGGGGACAGGGGATGACCGGAGAGCTGTTTTTT.

The chain uses TRBV29-1 and TRBJ2-1; no firm D call. The CDR3 runs 14 residues. Germline CDR1 and CDR2: SQVTM and ANQGSEA. Between the trimmed V and J ends, which lost 6 bases and 4 bases, there was a span of 16 bases. CDR3 residues: CSVPVGPLYNEQFF. The CDR3 DNA sequence: TGCAGCGTCCCCGTAGGGCCCCTTTACAATGAGCAGTTCTTC.

The CDR3 DNA reads TGCGCCAGCAGGCAGGGAGCCCATCCCTATAATTCACCCCTCCACTTT. Residues: CASRQGAHPYNSPLHF. The rearrangement uses TRBV10-2 and TRBJ1-6, with D possibly being TRBD1 (5 bases). The CDR3 is 16 amino acids. The V and J ends lost 6 bases and 2 bases respectively, with 14 bases between them. Germline loops: CDR1 WSHSY, CDR2 SAAADI.

The CDR3 protein is CASSPPMGARDTQYF. The CDR3 coding sequence is TGTGCCAGCTCACCACCAATGGGGGCAAGGGATACGCAGTATTTT. V is TRBV18 and J is TRBJ2-3, with a weak D call TRBD1 (6 bases). The ends were cut back, 0 bases at V and 6 bases at J, with 13 bases in the middle. The CDR3 sequence is 15 residues long. Germline V gives CDR1 KGHSH, CDR2 LQKENI.

The chain carries TRBV5-1 and TRBJ1-6; 7 nucleotides agree with TRBD1. The CDR3 totals 15 residues. CDR1 is SGHRS, CDR2 YFSETQ, per germline. Trimming took 4 bases from V and 10 from J; bases not matched to a gene: 11. CDR3 sequence reads: CASSLLTSGQSPLHF. CDR3 coding DNA: TGCGCCAGCAGCCTCTTGACTTCGGGACAGTCACCCCTCCACTTT.